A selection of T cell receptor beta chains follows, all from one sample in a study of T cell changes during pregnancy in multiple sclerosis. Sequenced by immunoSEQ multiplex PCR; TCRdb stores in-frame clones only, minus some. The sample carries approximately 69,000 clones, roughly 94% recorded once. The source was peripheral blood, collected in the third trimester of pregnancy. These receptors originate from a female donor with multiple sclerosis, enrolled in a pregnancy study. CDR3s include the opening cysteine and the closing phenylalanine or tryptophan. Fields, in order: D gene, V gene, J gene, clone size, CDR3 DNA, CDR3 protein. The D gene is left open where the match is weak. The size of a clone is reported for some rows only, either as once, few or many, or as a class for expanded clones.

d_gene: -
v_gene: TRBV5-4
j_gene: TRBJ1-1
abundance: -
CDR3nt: TGTGCCAGCAGCCCTGGAGTCGGCACTGAAGCTTTCTTT
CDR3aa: CASSPGVGTEAFF

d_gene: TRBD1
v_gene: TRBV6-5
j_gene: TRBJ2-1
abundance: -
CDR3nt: TGTGCCAGCAGTTACGCAAGCCGGGACAGGAACAATGAGCAGTTCTTC
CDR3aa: CASSYASRDRNNEQFF

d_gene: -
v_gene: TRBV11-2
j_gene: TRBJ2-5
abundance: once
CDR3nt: TGTGCCAGCAGCTTCTTCCGGGAGTTCCAAGAGACCCAGTACTTC
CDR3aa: CASSFFREFQETQYF

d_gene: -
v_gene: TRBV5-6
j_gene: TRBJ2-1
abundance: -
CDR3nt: TGTGCCAGCAGCTTGGCCGTGCAGGGGAGCTACAATGAGCAGTTCTTC
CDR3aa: CASSLAVQGSYNEQFF

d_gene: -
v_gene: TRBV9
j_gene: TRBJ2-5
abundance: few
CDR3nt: TGTGCCAGCAGCTCAAGTCGGGACATTACCCCCAAGTACTTC
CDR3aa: CASSSSRDITPKYF

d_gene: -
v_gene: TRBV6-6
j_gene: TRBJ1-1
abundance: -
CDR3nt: TGTGCCAGCAGTTACTCGACGACAGCCGGAGCTTTCTTT
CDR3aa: CASSYSTTAGAFF

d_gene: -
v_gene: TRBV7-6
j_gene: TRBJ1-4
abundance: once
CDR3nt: TGTGCCAGCAGCCGACGAGGAGCAACTAATGAAAAACTGTTTTTT
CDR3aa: CASSRRGATNEKLFF

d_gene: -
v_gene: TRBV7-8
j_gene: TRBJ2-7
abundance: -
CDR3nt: TGTGCCAGCAGCCCAACAGGGATAGGGCAGTACTTC
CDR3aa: CASSPTGIGQYF

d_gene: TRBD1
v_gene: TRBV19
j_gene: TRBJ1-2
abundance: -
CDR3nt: TGTGCCAGTAGTACCGGGGACAGAATAAACTATGGCTACACCTTC
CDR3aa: CASSTGDRINYGYTF

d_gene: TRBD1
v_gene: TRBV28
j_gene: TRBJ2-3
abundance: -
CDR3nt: TGTGCCAGCAGTTTAGGGACAGGGGCGGGCACAGATACGCAGTATTTT
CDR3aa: CASSLGTGAGTDTQYF

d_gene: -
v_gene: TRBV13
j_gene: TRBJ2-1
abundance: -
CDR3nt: TGTGCCAGCAGCAAACCGGGACACCCAAGCACATACAATGAGCAGTTCTTC
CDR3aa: CASSKPGHPSTYNEQFF

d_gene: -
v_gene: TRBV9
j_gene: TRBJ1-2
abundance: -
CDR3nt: TGTGCCAGCAGCCTACAAGACAGACCCCAGAACACCTTC
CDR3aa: CASSLQDRPQNTF

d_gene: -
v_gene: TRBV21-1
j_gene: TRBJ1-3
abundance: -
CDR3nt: TGTGCCAGCAGCAACAGGGGGACTGGAAACACCATATATTTT
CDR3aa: CASSNRGTGNTIYF

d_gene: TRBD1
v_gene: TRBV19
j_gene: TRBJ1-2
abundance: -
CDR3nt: TGTGCCAGTAGTGGGGCGACAGGGGATATCGATGGCTACACCTTC
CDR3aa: CASSGATGDIDGYTF

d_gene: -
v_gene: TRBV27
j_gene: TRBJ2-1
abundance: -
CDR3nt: TGTGCCAGCAGTTTAGAATGGAGAGTCTGGAATGAGCAGTTCTTC
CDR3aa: CASSLEWRVWNEQFF

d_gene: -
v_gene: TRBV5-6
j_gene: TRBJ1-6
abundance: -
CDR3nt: TGTGCCAGCAGCTTAGAGGGAGCCGCGAATGTTCCCCTCCACTTT
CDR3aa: CASSLEGAANVPLHF

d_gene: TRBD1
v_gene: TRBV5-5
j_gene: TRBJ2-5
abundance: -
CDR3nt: TGTGCCAGCAGCTTCCAGGGGGAAGAGACCCAGTACTTC
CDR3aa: CASSFQGEETQYF

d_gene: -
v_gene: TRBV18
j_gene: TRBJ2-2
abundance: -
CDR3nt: TGTGCCAGCTCACCAGAGATCGCCGGGGAGCTGTTTTTT
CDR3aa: CASSPEIAGELFF

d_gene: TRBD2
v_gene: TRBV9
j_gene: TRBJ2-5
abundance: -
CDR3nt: TGTGCCAGCAGCGCGGGAGGGAGGGGAGAGACCCAGTACTTC
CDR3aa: CASSAGGRGETQYF

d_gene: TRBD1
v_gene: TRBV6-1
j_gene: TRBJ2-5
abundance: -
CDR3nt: TGTGCCAGTATTACAGGGGGCCGTGAGACCCAGTACTTC
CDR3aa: CASITGGRETQYF

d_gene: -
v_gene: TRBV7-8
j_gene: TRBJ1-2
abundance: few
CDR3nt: TGTGCCAGCAGCCTAAGCCGACAGGACAACTATGGCTACACCTTC
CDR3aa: CASSLSRQDNYGYTF

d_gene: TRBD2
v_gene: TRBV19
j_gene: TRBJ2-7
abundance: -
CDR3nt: TGTGCCAGTAGTATAGAGGCCAGCGGGGGGATTAGCGCCTACGAGCAGTACTTC
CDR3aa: CASSIEASGGISAYEQYF

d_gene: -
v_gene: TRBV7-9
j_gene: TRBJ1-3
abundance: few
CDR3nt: TGTGCCAGCAGCTTTGGACTTGGTTCTGGAAACACCATATATTTT
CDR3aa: CASSFGLGSGNTIYF

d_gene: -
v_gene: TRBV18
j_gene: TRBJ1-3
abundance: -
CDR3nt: TGTGCCAGCTCAAGGGTACCCCCGGGCTGGACACCCTCTGGAAACACCATATATTTT
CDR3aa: CASSRVPPGWTPSGNTIYF

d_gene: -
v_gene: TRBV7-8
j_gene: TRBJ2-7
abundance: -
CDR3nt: TGTGCCAGCAGCCCAGGTGGGTACGAGCAGTACTTC
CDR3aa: CASSPGGYEQYF

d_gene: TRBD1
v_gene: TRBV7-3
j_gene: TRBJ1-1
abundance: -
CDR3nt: TGTGCCAGCAGCTCTCGACAGGGGCAGCCTTTCTTT
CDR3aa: CASSSRQGQPFF

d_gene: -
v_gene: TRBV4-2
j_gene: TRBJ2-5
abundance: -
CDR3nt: TGTGCCAGCAGCGTCGGGGGAGATTCCCAAGAGACCCAGTACTTC
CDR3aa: CASSVGGDSQETQYF

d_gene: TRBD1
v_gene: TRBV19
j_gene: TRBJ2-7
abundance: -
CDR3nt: TGTGCCAGTAGGGCAGGGGGCCTCTACGAGCAGTACTTC
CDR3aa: CASRAGGLYEQYF

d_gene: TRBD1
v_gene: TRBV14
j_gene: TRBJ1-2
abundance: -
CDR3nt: TGTGCCAGCAGCCCTAGGACAGGGGTGTATGGCTACACCTTC
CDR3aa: CASSPRTGVYGYTF

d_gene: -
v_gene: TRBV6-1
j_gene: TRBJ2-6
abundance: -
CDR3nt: TGTGCCAGCAGTGAGTGGACACCGCTCTCTGGGGCCAACGTCCTGACTTTC
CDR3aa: CASSEWTPLSGANVLTF

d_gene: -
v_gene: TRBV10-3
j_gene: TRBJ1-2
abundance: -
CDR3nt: TGTGCCATCGCCCCTGACTCGGGTGTCTATGGCTACACCTTC
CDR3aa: CAIAPDSGVYGYTF

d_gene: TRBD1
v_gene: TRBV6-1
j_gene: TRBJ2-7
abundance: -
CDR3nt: TGTGCCAGCAGTCGGACAGGGGCCCACTACGAGCAGTACTTC
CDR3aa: CASSRTGAHYEQYF

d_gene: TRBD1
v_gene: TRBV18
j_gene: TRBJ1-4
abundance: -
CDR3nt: TGTGCCAGCTCCCGGGACAGGGGTGAGGATGAAAAACTGTTTTTT
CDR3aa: CASSRDRGEDEKLFF

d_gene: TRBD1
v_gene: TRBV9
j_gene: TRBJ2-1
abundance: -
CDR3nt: TGTGCCAGCAGCGAGGAGGGACAGGTCGGAAATGAGCAGTTCTTC
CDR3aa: CASSEEGQVGNEQFF

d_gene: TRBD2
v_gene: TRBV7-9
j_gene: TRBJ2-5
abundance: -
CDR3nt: TGTGCCAGCAGCCTGATGACTAGCGGGGGGGAGACCCAGTACTTC
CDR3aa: CASSLMTSGGETQYF

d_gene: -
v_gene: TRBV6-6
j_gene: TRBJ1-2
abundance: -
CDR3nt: TGTGCCAGCAGTTACTCTGCGGGTCCCTCTAACTATGGCTACACCTTC
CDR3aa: CASSYSAGPSNYGYTF

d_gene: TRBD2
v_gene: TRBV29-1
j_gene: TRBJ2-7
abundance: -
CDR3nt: TGCAGCGCACTAGCGGGAACCTACGAGCAGTACTTC
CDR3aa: CSALAGTYEQYF

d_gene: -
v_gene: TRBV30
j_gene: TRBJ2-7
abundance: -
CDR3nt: TGTGCCTGGAAGGGGTCCAAGGCTAACTACGAGCAGTACTTC
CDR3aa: CAWKGSKANYEQYF

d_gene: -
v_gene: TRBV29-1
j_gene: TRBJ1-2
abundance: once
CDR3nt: TGCAGCGTTGATCGGGGGTCTAGTGGCTACACCTTC
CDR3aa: CSVDRGSSGYTF

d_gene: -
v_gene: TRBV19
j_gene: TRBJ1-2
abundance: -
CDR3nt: TGTGCCAGTAGTATCTGGGGAGGGAACGGCTACACCTTC
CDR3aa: CASSIWGGNGYTF